The 6 T cell receptor beta chains presented below share a single source sample, sequenced in a study of blood T cell repertoires in COVID-19. The method was immunoSEQ multiplex PCR; TCRdb's version includes in-frame clones alone and lacks a portion of them. The sample includes under 350,000 clones, 70% to 90% of them seen just once. The source material was PBMCs or T cells enriched from blood (not recorded which). These receptor sequences come from a middle-aged woman with acute COVID-19.

This chain joins TRBV29-1 and TRBJ2-7; 7 bases are a match to TRBD2. Germline V gives CDR1 SQVTM, CDR2 ANQGSEA. Germline trimming cut 7 bases from V and 3 bases from J; bases unmatched to any gene: 9. The CDR3 has 13 residues. The CDR3 loop is CSARGLMSYEQYF. The CDR3 coding sequence is TGCAGCGCCCGGGGACTAATGAGCTACGAGCAGTACTTC.

This chain joins TRBV3-1 (or the pseudogene TRBV3-2) and TRBJ2-1; TRBD2 might be the D (5 bases). Germline V gene data show CDR1 as LGHDT and CDR2 as YNNKEL (reference sequence). CDR3 size: 13 residues. V lost 0 bases to trimming and J lost 9 bases, with 9 bases between them. In DNA, the CDR3 is TGTGCCAGCAGCCAAGACTTACGGGGTGAGCAGTTCTTC. It specifies CASSQDLRGEQFF.

The J gene is TRBJ2-5, the V gene TRBV3-1 (or the pseudogene TRBV3-2); TRBD2 is a possible D gene (6 bases). The germline gives CDR1 LGHDT, CDR2 YNNKEL (reference sequence). V lost 4 bases and J 4 bases, leaving 10 bases between the germline ends. This CDR3 comprises 13 residues. CDR3: CASSRRGAETQYF. The CDR3 DNA reads TGTGCCAGCAGCCGGAGGGGAGCAGAGACCCAGTACTTC.

This clone was counted only a few times. V and J are TRBV13 and TRBJ1-2, with 8 positions matching TRBD1. The CDR3 is made up of 16 amino acids. V shed 0 bases and J 6 bases; nucleotides not matched to a gene: 9. The germline CDR1 and CDR2 sequences are PRHDT and FYEKMQ (reference sequence). CDR3 sequence reads: CASSLGRAGGADGYTF. CDR3 bases: TGTGCCAGCAGCTTAGGCCGGGCAGGGGGCGCGGATGGCTACACCTTC.

The J gene is TRBJ2-6, the V gene TRBV3-1 (or the pseudogene TRBV3-2); D not resolved. Looked up from germline, CDR1 is LGHDT and CDR2 is YNNKEL (reference sequence). Between the trimmed V and J ends, which lost 4 bases and 3 bases, there was a span of 4 bases. The CDR3 is 13 residues long. DNA for the CDR3: TGTGCCAGCAGCCTGAGTGGGGCCAACGTCCTGACTTTC. Translated, it gives CASSLSGANVLTF.

This clone has just a few counts. V usage is TRBV19 and J usage is TRBJ1-2; no firm D call. Germline V gives CDR1 LNHDA, CDR2 SQIVND (reference sequence). V lost 1 base to trimming and J lost 0 bases, with 12 bases between them. The CDR3 length is 16 residues. In DNA form, the CDR3 reads TGTGCCAGTAGTATAGCTGGGGAGTGGGCTAACTATGGCTACACCTTC. Translation: CASSIAGEWANYGYTF.